Below, 30 T cell receptor beta chains from the same sample are listed, as sequenced in a study of spatial heterogeneity in lung cancer. Study findings and constraints: Expanded intratumoral alpha and beta TCR counts tracked tumor mutation counts.

Time point of the sample: sample taken at primary tumor resection. The antigens for these receptors are not known. TCRdb re-called the 5' RACE reads through MiXCR, storing one row per CDR3 protein. The sample has fewer than 7,500 distinct CDR3 sequences, over 20% seen once; the top ten hold 23%. Sequenced material: lung tumor tissue, taken at surgery. The receptors derive from a male donor with early-stage non-small cell lung cancer.

This clonotype was seen more than once but under ten times. This sequence joins TRBV28 and TRBJ2-7; TRBD2 agrees at 12 bases. The CDR3 extends over 15 amino acids. CDR1 is MDHEN, CDR2 SYDVKM, per germline. The trim removed 8 bases at V and 3 bases at J, leaving 8 bases unmatched. The CDR3 protein is CASGPLAGGLYEQYF. The CDR3 DNA follows: TGTGCCAGCGGGCCACTAGCGGGAGGCCTCTACGAGCAGTACTTC. The full variable domain, with the rest looked up from reference TRBV28 and TRBJ2-7, is DVKVTQSSRYLVKRTGEKVFLECVQDMDHENMFWYRQDPGLGLRLIYFSYDVKMKEKGDIPEGYSVSREKKERFSLILESASTNQTSMYLCASGPLAGGLYEQYFGPGTRLTVT.

The genes are TRBV30 and TRBJ2-5; 9 bases map to TRBD1. Germline values: CDR1 GTSNPN, CDR2 SVGIG (reference sequence). The V segment lost 3 bases and the J segment 5 bases; nucleotides outside the gene matches: 4. This CDR3 has 13 amino acids. The CDR3 loop is CAWRDRGYETQYF. In DNA form, the CDR3 reads TGTGCCTGGAGGGACAGGGGCTACGAGACCCAGTACTTC.

Within the sample, this clonotype is medium-sized. This chain links TRBV5-1 with TRBJ1-4, with a tentative D call TRBD1 (6 bases). V was shortened by 0 bases and J by 5 bases, with 17 bases between the two germline ends. Germline lookup yields CDR1 SGHRS and CDR2 YFSETQ. The CDR3 runs to 17 residues. The CDR3 DNA reads TGCGCCAGCAGCTTGGAAGCAGGGGCGATTTCAAATGAAAAACTGTTTTTT. Its translation is CASSLEAGAISNEKLFF.

This clonotype was counted ten times or more. The CDR3 DNA reads TGTGCCAGCAGTCATCCAGGGAACGAGCAGTACTTC. The encoded protein is CASSHPGNEQYF. The chain joins TRBV7-8 to TRBJ2-7, with D perhaps TRBD1 (5 bases). The CDR3 runs 12 residues. The V gene's germline CDR1 is SGHVS and CDR2 FQNEAQ. V lost 6 bases and J lost 5, with 11 bases in between.

This chain joins TRBV19 and TRBJ2-4; unclear D gene. The germline V and J ends were trimmed by 3 bases and 0 bases, with 9 bases remaining between them. There are 15 residues in the CDR3. Germline CDR1 LNHDA, CDR2 SQIVND (reference sequence). CDR3 in DNA: TGTGCCAGTAGTATGCCAGTTATAGCCAAAAACATTCAGTACTTC. This sequence encodes CASSMPVIAKNIQYF.

The V call is TRBV29-1, the J call TRBJ2-1; 7 nucleotides match TRBD1. The germline V gene has CDR1 SQVTM and CDR2 ANQGSEA. The CDR3 extends over 13 amino acids. V lost 6 bases to trimming and J lost 3 bases; unmatched junction nucleotides: 5. CDR3 sequence reads: CSVGRDSYNEQFF. For the CDR3, the DNA is TGCAGCGTAGGCCGGGACAGCTACAATGAGCAGTTCTTC.

By proportion, this clonotype is medium-sized. The rearrangement uses TRBV7-3 and TRBJ2-2, with D perhaps matching TRBD1 (5 bases). V was pared by 3 bases and J by 2 bases, with 7 bases between. The CDR3 extends over 14 amino acids. CDR1 is SGHTA and CDR2 is FQGTGA in the germline V gene. CDR3 nucleotide sequence: TGTGCCAGCAGCTTTGACAGAAACACCGGGGAGCTGTTTTTT. Protein product: CASSFDRNTGELFF.

This clonotype is medium-sized within its sample. The chain recombines TRBV25-1 with TRBJ2-1; D not resolved. V lost 6 bases and J lost 0, with 9 bases in between. Per germline, CDR1 MGHDK and CDR2 SYGVNS. CDR3 length: 14 residues. The CDR3 region has the DNA TGTGCCAGCAGCAAGGAGAGCTCCTACAATGAGCAGTTCTTC. This translates into CASSKESSYNEQFF. Based on the CDR3 plus reference TRBV25-1 and TRBJ2-1, the full variable domain is EADIYQTPRYLVIGTGKKITLECSQTMGHDKMYWYQQDPGMELHLIHYSYGVNSTEKGDLSSESTVSRIRTEHFPLTLESARPSHTSQYLCASSKESSYNEQFFGPGTRLTVL.

The chain is built from TRBV5-6 and TRBJ2-3; maybe TRBD1 (6 bases). V was cut by 2 bases and J by 2 bases, with 12 bases left in between. The CDR3 is 15 residues long. Germline lookup yields CDR1 SGHDT and CDR2 YYEEEE. CDR3 nucleotides: TGTGCCAGCAGCTTCGACAGGAAAAACACAGATACGCAGTATTTT. Translation gives CASSFDRKNTDTQYF.

This clonotype was seen at least ten times. The chain employs TRBV5-1 and TRBJ1-5, with D possibly being TRBD1 (5 bases). This CDR3 region has 14 residues. Germline CDR1 SGHRS, CDR2 YFSETQ. The V gene lost 0 bases and the J gene lost 7 bases, with 11 bases spanning the gap. CDR3 nucleotides: TGCGCCAGCAGCTTGGGTCTGGGGGAGCAGCCCCAGCATTTT. Amino acids: CASSLGLGEQPQHF.

This clonotype counts as medium-sized. This chain links TRBV2 with TRBJ2-3; 9 nucleotides line up with TRBD1. J lost 1 base, V lost 5 bases, and 4 bases had no gene match. This CDR3 has 15 residues. The germline gives CDR1 SNHLY, CDR2 FYNNEI. CDR3 in amino acids: CASSFWTGGTDTQYF. The CDR3 coding sequence is TGTGCCAGCAGTTTCTGGACAGGGGGCACAGATACGCAGTATTTT.

This clonotype was counted many times. V is TRBV6-1 and J is TRBJ1-5; 8 bases match TRBD1. CDR1 is MNHNS and CDR2 is SASEGT in the germline V gene. J gave up 7 bases and V 6 bases, and 8 bases lay outside the gene matches. This CDR3 comprises 14 residues. The CDR3 DNA reads TGTGCCAGCAGACCGACAGGGGACGGCCAGCCCCAGCATTTT. Its protein is CASRPTGDGQPQHF.

This clonotype was seen at least ten times. V gene TRBV6-1 combines with J gene TRBJ2-7, with D maybe TRBD2 (6 bases). This CDR3 region has 15 residues. Trimming cost V 6 bases and J 2 bases, with 17 bases left between them. Looked up from germline, CDR1 is MNHNS and CDR2 is SASEGT. CDR3 residues: CASRFRDSGAYEQYF. CDR3 sequence (DNA): TGTGCCAGCAGATTCCGGGACTCCGGGGCCTACGAGCAGTACTTC.

By share of the sample, this clonotype is medium-sized. This chain links TRBV28 with TRBJ1-1; D unresolved. The CDR3 extends over 14 amino acids. CDR1 is MDHEN and CDR2 is SYDVKM in the germline V gene. The ends were cut back, 8 bases at V and 1 base at J, with 14 bases in the middle. The CDR3 DNA reads TGTGCCAGCCGCGTAGCGAGAGCGAACACTGAAGCTTTCTTT. It translates to CASRVARANTEAFF. Full variable domain (remainder filled in from reference TRBV28 and TRBJ1-1): DVKVTQSSRYLVKRTGEKVFLECVQDMDHENMFWYRQDPGLGLRLIYFSYDVKMKEKGDIPEGYSVSREKKERFSLILESASTNQTSMYLCASRVARANTEAFFGQGTRLTVV.

This clonotype rates as medium-sized (0.01 to 0.1%). The chain has TRBV19 and TRBJ2-6; D not resolved. CDR3 length: 14 amino acids. Trimming took off 7 bases at V and 2 bases at J, with 9 bases between the two ends. Looked up from germline, CDR1 is LNHDA and CDR2 is SQIVND (reference sequence). The DNA of the CDR3 is TGTGCCAGTATGGTTGGGGCTGGGGCCAACGTCCTGACTTTC. As protein: CASMVGAGANVLTF.

The chain employs TRBV18 and TRBJ2-5, with TRBD1 matching over 8 bases. V shed 3 bases and J 5 bases; nucleotides not matched to a gene: 2. Germline V gene lookup returns CDR1 KGHSH and CDR2 LQKENI. This CDR3 has 13 residues. The CDR3 DNA is TGTGCCAGCTCACCCAACAGGGGGGAGACCCAGTACTTC. Translating gives CASSPNRGETQYF.

This clonotype was detected many times. This chain links TRBV4-1 with TRBJ2-1; D is undetermined. The CDR3 runs 14 residues. The germline CDR1 and CDR2 sequences are MGHRA and YSYEKL. V gave up 1 base and J gave up 4 bases, with 8 bases separating them. CDR3 bases: TGCGCCAGCAGCCAAGGTCAGCCGTACAATGAGCAGTTCTTC. Its protein is CASSQGQPYNEQFF.

In its sample, this clonotype ranks as medium-sized. The chain uses TRBV7-3 and TRBJ2-7, with D maybe TRBD2 (6 bases). Per the germline V gene, CDR1 is SGHTA and CDR2 is FQGTGA. The CDR3 sequence is 12 residues long. With 5 bases removed from V and 4 bases from J, the gap between germline ends came to 9 bases. The CDR3 DNA follows: TGTGCCAGCAGCCCGGGACTTTACGAGCAGTACTTC. Residues: CASSPGLYEQYF.

This clonotype is termed medium-sized (0.01 to 0.1%). The DNA of the CDR3 is TGTGCCAGCAGTTTGTCAGGGGCGGGAGACACTGAAGCTTTCTTT. Encoded protein: CASSLSGAGDTEAFF. The chain combines TRBV12-3 or TRBV12-4 with TRBJ1-1; D possibly corresponds to TRBD1 (6 bases). V lost 3 bases to trimming and J lost 3 bases, with 14 bases between them. The CDR3 is made up of 15 amino acids.

This clonotype is judged medium-sized (0.01 to 0.1%). The chain links TRBV12-3 or TRBV12-4 to TRBJ1-1; 7 bases map to TRBD1. CDR3 length: 17 amino acids. Germline trimming cut 6 bases from V and 0 bases from J; bases unmatched to any gene: 13. The CDR3 sequence: CASRVRDSLPMNTEAFF. Written as DNA, the CDR3 is TGTGCCAGCAGGGTAAGGGACAGTCTCCCCATGAACACTGAAGCTTTCTTT.

In this sample, this clonotype turned up a few times. The junction does not match germline at one end; this may be a read error. The genes are TRBV2 and TRBJ2-7; D gene uncertain. The CDR3 covers 11 residues. The germline gives CDR1 SNHLY, CDR2 FYNNEI. The CDR3: CASTPQKALDF. The CDR3 region has the DNA TGTGCCAGCACTCCACAGAAAGCCCTGGACTTC.

With respect to this clonotype: Relative to the germline gene, one junction end is altered; a read error may explain this. The V gene is TRBV11-2, the J gene TRBJ2-1, with 11 nucleotides matching TRBD2. CDR1 is SGHAT, CDR2 FQNNGV, per germline. The CDR3 is 16 residues long. The CDR3, as DNA: TGTGCCAGCATCTTATTAGCGGGAGGGAGGTACAATGAGCAGTTCTTC. Its translation is CASILLAGGRYNEQFF.

V gene TRBV6-1 combines with J gene TRBJ2-1; 7 bases align to TRBD2. V shed 1 base and J 10 bases; nucleotides not matched to a gene: 4. The CDR3 extends over 13 amino acids. Looked up from germline, CDR1 is MNHNS and CDR2 is SASEGT. CDR3 residues: CASSEVSAGEQFF. DNA of the CDR3: TGTGCCAGCAGTGAAGTTTCAGCGGGAGAGCAGTTCTTC.

Sample share makes this clonotype medium-sized. V gene TRBV10-3 combines with J gene TRBJ1-1, with D perhaps matching TRBD1 (6 bases). The CDR3 is 14 residues long. V dropped 6 bases and J dropped 4 bases, with 15 bases sitting between them. CDR1 is ENHRY, CDR2 SYGVKD, per germline. CDR3 sequence: CAIRQQGESTEAFF. DNA of the CDR3: TGTGCCATCAGGCAACAGGGTGAGAGCACTGAAGCTTTCTTT.

This clonotype was found a few times. This chain links TRBV5-4 with TRBJ2-5; D uncertain. With 1 base removed from V and 4 bases from J, the gap between germline ends came to 8 bases. The CDR3 covers 13 residues. From germline, CDR1 is SGHNT and CDR2 YYREEE (reference sequence). The CDR3 region is CASSLISRETQYF. The CDR3 DNA reads as TGTGCCAGCAGCTTGATCAGTAGAGAGACCCAGTACTTC.

By frequency in the sample, this clonotype is medium-sized. The chain employs TRBV11-2 and TRBJ1-2, with 7 bases aligning to TRBD1. The junction had 2 bases not matched to a gene; V was cut back by 2 bases and J by 5 bases. The CDR3 runs 13 residues. The germline V gene has CDR1 SGHAT and CDR2 FQNNGV. The CDR3 loop reads CASSLTGVYGYTF. Here the CDR3 DNA reads TGTGCCAGCAGCTTAACAGGGGTGTATGGCTACACCTTC.

By share, this clonotype counts as medium-sized. The genes are TRBV5-1 and TRBJ2-7; possibly TRBD1 for D (6 bases). Trimming took 0 bases from V and 5 from J, leaving 12 bases between them. The CDR3 contains 14 residues. The V gene's germline CDR1 is SGHRS and CDR2 YFSETQ. This CDR3 reads CASSLVTGRNEQYF. For the CDR3, the DNA is TGCGCCAGCAGCTTGGTTACAGGGCGAAACGAGCAGTACTTC. The variable domain in full, with the rest retrieved from reference TRBV5-1 and TRBJ2-7, is KAGVTQTPRYLIKTRGQQVTLSCSPISGHRSVSWYQQTPGQGLQFLFEYFSETQRNKGNFPGRFSGRQFSNSRSEMNVSTLELGDSALYLCASSLVTGRNEQYFGPGTRLTVT.

This clonotype is categorized as medium-sized (0.01 to 0.1%). The V gene is TRBV27, the J gene TRBJ2-5, with 7 bases that match TRBD1. Germline CDR1 is MNHEY and CDR2 is SMNVEV (reference sequence). The J segment lost 5 bases and the V segment lost 4 bases, leaving 13 bases of the junction unmatched. This CDR3 is 16 amino acids long. The CDR3 loop is CASSSPLPTGTETQYF. CDR3 DNA sequence: TGTGCCAGCAGTTCCCCTCTACCGACAGGGACGGAGACCCAGTACTTC.

By share of the sample, this clonotype is medium-sized. This sequence joins TRBV2 and TRBJ1-2; D is unresolved. CDR1 and CDR2 (germline): SNHLY, FYNNEI. The CDR3 consists of 12 residues. Trimming left V 4 bases short and J 0 bases short, with 3 bases between. The CDR3 nucleotides are TGTGCCAGCAGTGGAGCTAACTATGGCTACACCTTC. As protein: CASSGANYGYTF.

This clonotype has more than one count but fewer than ten. The chain is built from TRBV7-3 and TRBJ2-5; D unresolved. V was pared by 5 bases and J by 6 bases, with 19 bases between. CDR1 is SGHTA and CDR2 is FQGTGA in the germline V gene. The CDR3 runs 15 residues. This CDR3 reads CASSPQPASAKTQYF. CDR3 DNA sequence: TGTGCCAGCAGCCCCCAGCCAGCGAGCGCAAAGACCCAGTACTTC.